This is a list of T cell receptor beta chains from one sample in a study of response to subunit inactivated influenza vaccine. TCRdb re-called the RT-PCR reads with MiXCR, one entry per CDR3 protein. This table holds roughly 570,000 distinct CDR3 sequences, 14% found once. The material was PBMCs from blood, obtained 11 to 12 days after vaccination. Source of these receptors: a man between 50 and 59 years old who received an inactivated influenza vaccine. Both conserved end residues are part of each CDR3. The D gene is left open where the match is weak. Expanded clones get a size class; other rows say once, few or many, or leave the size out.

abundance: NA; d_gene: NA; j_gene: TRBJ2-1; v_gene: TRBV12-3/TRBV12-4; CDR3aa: CASRPGTGHNEQFF; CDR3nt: TGTGCCAGCAGGCCCGGCACAGGGCACAATGAGCAGTTCTTC
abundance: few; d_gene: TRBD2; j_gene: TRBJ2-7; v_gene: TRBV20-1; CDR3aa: CSASGLLADYEQYF; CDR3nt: TGCAGTGCTTCAGGTCTACTAGCGGACTACGAGCAGTACTTC
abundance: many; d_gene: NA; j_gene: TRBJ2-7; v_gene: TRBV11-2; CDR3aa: CASSASEPPYEQYF; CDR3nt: TGTGCCAGCAGCGCATCAGAACCTCCCTACGAGCAGTACTTC
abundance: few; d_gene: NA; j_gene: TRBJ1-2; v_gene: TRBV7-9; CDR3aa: CASSEGRVDGYTF; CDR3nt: TGTGCCAGCAGCGAAGGGAGGGTCGACGGCTACACCTTC
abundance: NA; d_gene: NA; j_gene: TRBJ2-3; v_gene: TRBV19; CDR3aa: CASSTPRTDTQYF; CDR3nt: TGTGCCAGTAGTACCCCTAGGACAGATACGCAGTATTTT
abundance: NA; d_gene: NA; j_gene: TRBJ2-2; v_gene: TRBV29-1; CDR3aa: CSVGGPGAGTGELFF; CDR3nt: TGCAGCGTCGGGGGGCCGGGGGCTGGCACCGGGGAGCTGTTTTTT
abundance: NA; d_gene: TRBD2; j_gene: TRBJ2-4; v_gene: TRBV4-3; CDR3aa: CASSQLAGESLNIQYF; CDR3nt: TGCGCCAGCAGCCAATTAGCGGGAGAAAGCTTAAACATTCAGTACTTC
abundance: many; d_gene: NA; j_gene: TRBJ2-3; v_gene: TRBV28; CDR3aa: CASSSGATDTQYF; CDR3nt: TGTGCCAGCAGTTCGGGGGCCACAGATACGCAGTATTTT
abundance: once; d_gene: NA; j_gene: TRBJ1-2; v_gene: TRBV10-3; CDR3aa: CAISVDGPNYGYTF; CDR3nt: TGTGCCATCAGTGTGGACGGCCCTAACTATGGCTACACCTTC
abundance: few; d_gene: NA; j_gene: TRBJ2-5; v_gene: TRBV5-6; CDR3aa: CASSYRQGVNGETQYF; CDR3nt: TGTGCCAGCAGCTACCGTCAAGGGGTTAATGGGGAGACCCAGTACTTC
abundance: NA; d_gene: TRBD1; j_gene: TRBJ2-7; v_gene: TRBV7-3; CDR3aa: CASSETGGVYEQYF; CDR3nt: TGTGCCAGCAGCGAAACAGGGGGCGTCTACGAGCAGTACTTC
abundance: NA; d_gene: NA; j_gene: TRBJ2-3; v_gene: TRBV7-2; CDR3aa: CASSLVPPPATTDTQYF; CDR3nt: TGTGCCAGCAGCTTAGTGCCCCCCCCAGCGACCACAGATACGCAGTATTTT
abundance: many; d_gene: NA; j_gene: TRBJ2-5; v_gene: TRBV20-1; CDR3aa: CSARGFQETQYF; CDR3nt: TGCAGTGCTAGAGGGTTCCAAGAGACCCAGTACTTC
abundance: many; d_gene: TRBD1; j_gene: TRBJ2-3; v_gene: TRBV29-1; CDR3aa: CSTRQGGVTDTQYF; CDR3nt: TGCAGCACAAGACAGGGGGGCGTCACAGATACGCAGTATTTT
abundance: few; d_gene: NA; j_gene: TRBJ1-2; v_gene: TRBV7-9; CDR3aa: CASSHGPARGGYTF; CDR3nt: TGTGCCAGCAGCCACGGGCCAGCCCGGGGAGGCTACACCTTC
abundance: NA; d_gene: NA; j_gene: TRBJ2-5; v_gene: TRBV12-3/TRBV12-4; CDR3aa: CASSLGGARGETQYF; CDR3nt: TGTGCCAGCAGTTTGGGGGGGGCGCGGGGAGAGACCCAGTACTTC
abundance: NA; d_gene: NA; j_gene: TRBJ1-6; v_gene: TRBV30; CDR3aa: CAWSGNSPLHF; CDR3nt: TGTGCCTGGTCAGGGAATTCACCCCTCCACTTT
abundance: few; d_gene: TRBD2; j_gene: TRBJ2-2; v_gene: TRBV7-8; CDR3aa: CASSLVRAGGAGELFF; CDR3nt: TGTGCCAGCAGCTTAGTACGAGCGGGAGGGGCCGGGGAGCTGTTTTTT
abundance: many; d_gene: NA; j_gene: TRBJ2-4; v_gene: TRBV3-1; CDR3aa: CASSQGFGAGGVNIQYF; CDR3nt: TGTGCCAGCAGCCAAGGTTTCGGTGCGGGCGGGGTGAACATTCAGTACTTC
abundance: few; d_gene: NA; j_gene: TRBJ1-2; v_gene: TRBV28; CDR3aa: CASSLSQGRNYGYTF; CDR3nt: TGTGCCAGCAGTTTGTCCCAGGGGAGGAACTATGGCTACACCTTC
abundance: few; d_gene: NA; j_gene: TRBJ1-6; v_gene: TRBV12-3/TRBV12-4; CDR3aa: CASSPRSRNSPLHF; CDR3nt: TGTGCCAGCAGTCCGAGGTCCAGGAATTCACCCCTCCACTTT
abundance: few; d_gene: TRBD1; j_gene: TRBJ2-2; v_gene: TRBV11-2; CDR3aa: CASSLRRGGRPGELFF; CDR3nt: TGTGCCAGCAGCTTAAGGCGAGGGGGCCGGCCCGGGGAGCTGTTTTTT
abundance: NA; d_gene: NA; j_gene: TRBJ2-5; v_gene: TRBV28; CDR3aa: CASWVGQTQYF; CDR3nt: TGTGCCAGCTGGGTAGGACAGACCCAGTACTTC
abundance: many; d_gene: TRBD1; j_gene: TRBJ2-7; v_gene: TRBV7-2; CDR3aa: CASSPGTGGFYEQYF; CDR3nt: TGTGCCAGCAGCCCCGGGACAGGGGGCTTCTACGAGCAGTACTTC
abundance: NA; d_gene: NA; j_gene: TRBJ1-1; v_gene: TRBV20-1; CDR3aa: CSARPDSLNTEAFF; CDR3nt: TGCAGTGCTAGACCGGACAGCCTGAACACTGAAGCTTTCTTT
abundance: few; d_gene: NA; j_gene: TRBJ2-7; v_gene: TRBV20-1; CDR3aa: CSAQGPRRADIYEQYF; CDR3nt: TGCAGTGCTCAAGGTCCGAGGAGGGCCGACATCTACGAGCAGTACTTC
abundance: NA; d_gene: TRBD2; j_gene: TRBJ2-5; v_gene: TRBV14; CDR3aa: CASSQESSGVKETQYF; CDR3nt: TGTGCCAGCAGCCAAGAATCTAGCGGGGTAAAAGAGACCCAGTACTTC
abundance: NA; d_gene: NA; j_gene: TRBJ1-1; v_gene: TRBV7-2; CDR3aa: CASSLYRLNTEAFF; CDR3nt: TGTGCCAGCAGCTTATACCGGTTAAACACTGAAGCTTTCTTT
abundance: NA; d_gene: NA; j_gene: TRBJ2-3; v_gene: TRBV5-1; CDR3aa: CASRPELVKTDTQYF; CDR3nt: TGCGCCAGCAGACCGGAACTAGTTAAGACAGATACGCAGTATTTT
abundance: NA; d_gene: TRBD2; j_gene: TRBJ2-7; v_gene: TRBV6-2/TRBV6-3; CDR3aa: CASSYFGSGLAGNLRGYEQYF; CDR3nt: TGTGCCAGCAGTTACTTTGGGTCCGGACTAGCGGGAAACCTCCGGGGCTACGAGCAGTACTTC
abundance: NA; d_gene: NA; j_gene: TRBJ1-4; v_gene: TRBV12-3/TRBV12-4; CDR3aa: CASSYPGSNEKLFF; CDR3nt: TGTGCCAGCAGTTACCCTGGCTCTAATGAAAAACTGTTTTTT
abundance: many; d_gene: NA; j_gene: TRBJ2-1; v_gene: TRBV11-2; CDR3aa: CASSLGHYNEQFF; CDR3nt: TGTGCCAGCAGCTTAGGACACTACAATGAGCAGTTCTTC
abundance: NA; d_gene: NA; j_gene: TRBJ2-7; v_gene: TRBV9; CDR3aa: CASSVVPGRTYEQYF; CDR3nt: TGTGCCAGCAGCGTAGTCCCGGGTCGGACCTACGAGCAGTACTTC
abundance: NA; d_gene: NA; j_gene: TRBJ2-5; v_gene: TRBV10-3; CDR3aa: CAISERGPETQYF; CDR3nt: TGTGCCATCAGTGAAAGAGGGCCAGAGACCCAGTACTTC
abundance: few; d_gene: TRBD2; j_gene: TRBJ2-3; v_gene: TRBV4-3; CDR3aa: CASSAHSGSFVTDTQYF; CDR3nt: TGCGCCAGCAGCGCACATAGCGGGAGTTTTGTAACAGATACGCAGTATTTT
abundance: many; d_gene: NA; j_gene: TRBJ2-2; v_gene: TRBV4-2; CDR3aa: CASNKGGELFF; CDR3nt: TGTGCCAGCAACAAGGGCGGGGAGCTGTTTTTT
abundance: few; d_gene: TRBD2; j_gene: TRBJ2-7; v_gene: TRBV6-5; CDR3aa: CASSYGFDSSGSYEQYF; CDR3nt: TGTGCCAGCAGTTATGGATTCGACTCTAGCGGGTCCTACGAGCAGTACTTC
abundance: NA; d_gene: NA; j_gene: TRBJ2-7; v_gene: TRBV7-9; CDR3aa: CALLGGFRYEQYF; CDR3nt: TGTGCCCTACTAGGGGGGTTTCGGTACGAGCAGTACTTC
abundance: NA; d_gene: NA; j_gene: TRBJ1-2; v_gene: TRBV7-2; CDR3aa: CASSPDKGRGSGYTF; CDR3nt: TGTGCCAGCAGCCCAGACAAGGGGCGGGGAAGTGGCTACACCTTC
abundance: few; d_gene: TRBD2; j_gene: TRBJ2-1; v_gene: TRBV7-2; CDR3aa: CASSFLSGRAENEQFF; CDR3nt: TGTGCCAGCAGCTTCCTTAGCGGGAGGGCCGAGAATGAGCAGTTCTTC
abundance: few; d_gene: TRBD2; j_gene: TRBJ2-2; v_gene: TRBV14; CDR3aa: CATLNPGTSGTGELFF; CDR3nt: TGTGCCACCCTTAACCCCGGGACTAGCGGGACCGGGGAGCTGTTTTTT
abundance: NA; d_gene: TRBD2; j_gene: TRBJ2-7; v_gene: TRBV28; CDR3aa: CASSSPPGLAVYEQYF; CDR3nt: TGTGCCAGCAGTTCTCCCCCGGGACTAGCGGTCTACGAGCAGTACTTC
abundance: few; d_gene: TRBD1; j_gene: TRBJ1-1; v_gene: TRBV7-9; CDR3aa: CASSPNFGQARGAFF; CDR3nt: TGTGCCAGCAGCCCCAATTTCGGACAGGCTAGGGGAGCTTTCTTT
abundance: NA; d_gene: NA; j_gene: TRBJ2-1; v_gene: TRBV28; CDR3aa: CAHWTSYNEQFF; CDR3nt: TGTGCCCACTGGACCAGCTACAATGAGCAGTTCTTC
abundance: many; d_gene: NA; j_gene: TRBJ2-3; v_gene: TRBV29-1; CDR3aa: CSYGQTTKDTQYF; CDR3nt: TGCAGCTACGGACAGACGACCAAGGATACGCAGTATTTT
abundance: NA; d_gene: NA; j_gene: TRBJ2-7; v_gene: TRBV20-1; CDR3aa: CRGSGSSYEQYF; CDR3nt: TGCAGGGGTTCCGGGAGCTCCTACGAGCAGTACTTC
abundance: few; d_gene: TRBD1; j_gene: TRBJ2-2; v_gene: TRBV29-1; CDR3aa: CSVGRTGGISGELFF; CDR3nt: TGCAGCGTTGGACGCACAGGGGGCATATCCGGGGAGCTGTTTTTT
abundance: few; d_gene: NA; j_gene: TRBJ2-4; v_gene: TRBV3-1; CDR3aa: CASSQEDSGLAKNIQYF; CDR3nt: TGTGCCAGCAGCCAAGAGGATTCAGGACTAGCCAAAAACATTCAGTACTTC